A selection of T cell receptor beta chains follows, all from one sample in a study of T cells in Graves' hyperthyroidism and ophthalmopathy. TCRdb independently ran MiXCR on the multiplex PCR reads; one entry per CDR3 protein. The repertoire has under 350,000 distinct CDR3 sequences, about 20% of them found once; the top ten carry around 54%. The sequenced sample was blood. These receptors were obtained from a woman in her forties or fifties with Graves' hyperthyroidism. The CDR3 runs from the conserved cysteine through the conserved F or W. D genes are given only for firm matches. For some rows the clone size is stated as once, few or many, or as a class when expanded; others skip it.

D	J	V	size	CDR3	DNA
NA	TRBJ1-1	TRBV2	many	CASSEDRVTEAFF	TGTGCCAGCAGTGAAGACAGGGTCACTGAAGCTTTCTTT
NA	TRBJ2-2	TRBV18	many	CASSQLAGELFF	TGTGCCAGCTCCCAACTCGCTGGGGAGCTGTTTTTT
NA	TRBJ1-4	TRBV18	few	CASSPPQPNEKLFF	TGTGCCAGCTCACCACCTCAGCCTAATGAAAAACTGTTTTTT
TRBD2	TRBJ2-7	TRBV6-1	many	CASRNLIAGGSYEQYF	TGTGCCAGCAGAAACTTAATAGCGGGAGGCTCCTACGAGCAGTACTTC
NA	TRBJ2-3	TRBV7-3	few	CASSLTGGQADTQYF	TGTGCCAGCAGCTTAACGGGGGGGCAAGCAGATACGCAGTATTTT
TRBD1	TRBJ1-2	TRBV27	many	CASWTGGLANYGYTF	TGTGCCAGTTGGACAGGGGGCCTAGCTAACTATGGCTACACCTTC
TRBD1	TRBJ1-1	TRBV14	NA	CASSLRTGVTEAFF	TGTGCCAGCAGCCTACGGACAGGGGTCACTGAAGCTTTCTTT
NA	TRBJ2-1	TRBV6-2/TRBV6-3	few	CASSYSLEFGHNEQFF	TGTGCCAGCAGTTACTCCTTAGAGTTCGGGCACAATGAGCAGTTCTTC
TRBD2	TRBJ2-1	TRBV28	many	CASSLTSSGSYNEQFF	TGTGCCAGCAGTTTAACGTCTAGCGGATCCTACAATGAGCAGTTCTTC
NA	TRBJ2-4	TRBV19	NA	CASSGGLLAKNIQYF	TGTGCCAGTAGCGGCGGCCTGTTAGCCAAAAACATTCAGTACTTC
TRBD1	TRBJ1-1	TRBV7-8	few	CASSKGTGGNTEAFF	TGTGCCAGCAGCAAAGGGACAGGCGGGAACACTGAAGCTTTCTTT
TRBD2	TRBJ2-1	TRBV30	NA	CAWNPLAGGPNEQFF	TGTGCCTGGAATCCACTAGCGGGAGGGCCTAATGAGCAGTTCTTC
TRBD2	TRBJ2-4	TRBV4-2	few	CASSQVLAGVVIQYF	TGTGCCAGCAGCCAAGTCCTAGCGGGAGTGGTCATTCAGTACTTC
NA	TRBJ1-1	TRBV5-1	many	CASSPGHPETEAFF	TGCGCCAGCAGCCCGGGACACCCGGAAACTGAAGCTTTCTTT
NA	TRBJ2-4	TRBV7-2	few	CASSLAMRYIQYF	TGTGCCAGCAGCTTAGCGATGAGATACATTCAGTACTTC
TRBD1	TRBJ2-1	TRBV20-1	many	CSARGQGWDEQFF	TGCAGTGCTCGGGGACAGGGTTGGGATGAGCAGTTCTTC
NA	TRBJ2-2	TRBV18	many	CASSPRDLGLAGELFF	TGTGCCAGCTCACCGAGGGACCTAGGCCTCGCCGGGGAGCTGTTTTTT
TRBD1	TRBJ2-7	TRBV12-3/TRBV12-4	few	CASSIGQALTLYEQYF	TGTGCCAGCAGCATTGGACAGGCGCTAACACTTTACGAGCAGTACTTC
NA	TRBJ2-5	TRBV7-6	few	CASSQWEALQETQYF	TGTGCCAGCAGCCAGTGGGAGGCCCTACAAGAGACCCAGTACTTC
NA	TRBJ2-5	TRBV20-1	many	CSASRPSGTQETQYF	TGCAGTGCTAGTCGCCCCAGCGGGACACAAGAGACCCAGTACTTC
NA	TRBJ1-1	TRBV2	many	CASRADNTEAFF	TGTGCCAGCAGAGCAGATAACACTGAAGCTTTCTTT
TRBD2	TRBJ2-7	TRBV6-2/TRBV6-3	many	CASSYGLAGFSYEQYF	TGTGCCAGCAGTTACGGGCTAGCGGGCTTCTCCTACGAGCAGTACTTC
NA	TRBJ1-1	TRBV7-3	NA	CASSVEGGLMDTEAFF	TGTGCCAGCAGCGTCGAGGGGGGCCTCATGGACACTGAAGCTTTCTTT
NA	TRBJ2-1	TRBV7-9	many	CASSPPKGGTDQDNEQFF	TGTGCCAGCAGCCCCCCAAAAGGAGGGACGGACCAAGACAATGAGCAGTTCTTC
TRBD1	TRBJ1-5	TRBV28	many	CASSAGTGGSNQPQHF	TGTGCCAGCAGTGCAGGGACAGGGGGTAGCAATCAGCCCCAGCATTTT
NA	TRBJ1-4	TRBV18	many	CASSIRRSEKLFF	TGTGCCAGCTCAATACGTCGCAGTGAAAAACTGTTTTTT
NA	TRBJ2-5	TRBV2	few	CASSDWAGNLYQETQYF	TGTGCCAGCAGTGATTGGGCAGGGAATTTGTACCAAGAGACCCAGTACTTC
TRBD1	TRBJ2-7	TRBV4-1	few	CASSQGQGLFYEQYF	TGCGCCAGCAGCCAAGGACAGGGGTTGTTCTACGAGCAGTACTTC
NA	TRBJ1-5	TRBV5-6	many	CASSFAGENQPQHF	TGTGCCAGCAGCTTTGCGGGGGAGAATCAGCCCCAGCATTTT
TRBD1	TRBJ2-1	TRBV7-2	many	CASSLGQLNEQFF	TGTGCCAGCAGCTTGGGACAGTTAAATGAGCAGTTCTTC
TRBD2	TRBJ2-1	TRBV20-1	NA	CSASTSANEQFF	TGCAGTGCGAGTACTAGCGCCAATGAGCAGTTCTTC
NA	TRBJ2-7	TRBV30	many	CAWSVWTGNYEQYF	TGTGCCTGGAGTGTGTGGACTGGCAACTACGAGCAGTACTTC
NA	TRBJ1-1	TRBV30	many	CAWSVRGGAFF	TGTGCCTGGAGTGTACGGGGGGGAGCTTTCTTT
TRBD2	TRBJ2-5	TRBV3-1	many	CASSLTAGEETQYF	TGTGCCAGCAGCCTTACAGCGGGGGAAGAGACCCAGTACTTC
TRBD1	TRBJ1-1	TRBV20-1	NA	CSARQGASNTEAFF	TGCAGTGCTAGACAGGGGGCTTCGAACACTGAAGCTTTCTTT
TRBD1	TRBJ1-5	TRBV28	many	CASRTGQDISMAQHF	TGTGCCAGCAGGACGGGACAGGACATCAGCATGGCCCAGCATTTT
NA	TRBJ1-2	TRBV12-3/TRBV12-4	NA	CASSPRVGGYTF	TGTGCCAGCAGTCCCAGGGTTGGCGGCTACACCTTC
NA	TRBJ2-2	TRBV28	NA	CASPDPNTGELFF	TGTGCCAGCCCGGACCCGAACACCGGGGAGCTGTTTTTT
NA	TRBJ1-5	TRBV12-3/TRBV12-4	NA	CASSALWGFDNQPQHF	TGTGCCAGCAGCGCGTTATGGGGGTTTGACAATCAGCCCCAGCATTTT
NA	TRBJ2-4	TRBV2	few	CASRRQTVAKNIQYF	TGTGCCAGCAGACGACAGACGGTAGCCAAAAACATTCAGTACTTC
TRBD2	TRBJ2-5	TRBV30	many	CAWSGLAAKTQYF	TGTGCCTGGAGTGGACTAGCGGCCAAGACCCAGTACTTC
NA	TRBJ1-1	TRBV27	NA	CASYQGLAAFF	TGTGCCAGCTACCAGGGGCTTGCAGCTTTCTTT
TRBD2	TRBJ2-7	TRBV15	NA	CATSRDPSGSTHEQYF	TGTGCCACCAGCAGAGATCCGAGCGGGAGTACCCACGAGCAGTACTTC
TRBD2	TRBJ2-5	TRBV27	many	CASSSPGLAGELGTQYF	TGTGCCAGCAGTTCCCCCGGACTAGCGGGAGAGTTGGGGACCCAGTACTTC
NA	TRBJ1-1	TRBV5-1	many	CASSLVQEAEAFF	TGCGCCAGCAGCTTGGTTCAAGAGGCTGAAGCTTTCTTT
TRBD1	TRBJ2-2	TRBV18	many	CASSPGTGNTGELFF	TGTGCCAGCTCACCTGGGACAGGGAACACCGGGGAGCTGTTTTTT
NA	TRBJ1-3	TRBV5-1	few	CASSPGTSRNTIYF	TGCGCCAGCAGCCCGGGGACATCGAGAAACACCATATATTTT
TRBD2	TRBJ2-1	TRBV20-1	many	CSARASSGSVSYNEQFF	TGCAGTGCTAGAGCGTCTAGCGGGAGTGTCTCCTACAATGAGCAGTTCTTC
TRBD2	TRBJ2-1	TRBV6-5	NA	CASSYRAGVDEQFF	TGTGCCAGCAGTTACCGAGCGGGAGTGGATGAGCAGTTCTTC
TRBD1	TRBJ1-5	TRBV20-1	NA	CSAGGQGKPQHF	TGCAGTGCCGGAGGACAGGGAAAGCCCCAGCATTTT